The 7 T cell receptor beta chains below come from one sample, sequenced in a study of cytomegalovirus exposure and HLA in healthy donors. 13 Jbeta primers and 60 Vbeta primers were used for the PCR. The data were produced by immunoSEQ multiplex PCR, yet TCRdb's version contains in-frame clones alone and is incomplete. The sample shows a few hundred thousand clones, 65% to 85% of them seen only once. Sequenced material: PBMCs. Receptors were obtained from a man between 25 and 39 years old in good health and CMV-seronegative.

The rearrangement uses TRBV28 and TRBJ1-4; 7 nucleotides line up with TRBD1. CDR1 MDHEN and CDR2 SYDVKM come from the germline V gene. The CDR3 totals 15 residues. Trimming at V came to 5 bases and at J to 5 bases, leaving 8 bases not matched to a gene. CDR3 sequence: CASSRRQGGNEKLFF. The CDR3 DNA sequence: TGTGCCAGCAGTCGACGACAGGGTGGGAATGAAAAACTGTTTTTT.

The V gene is TRBV5-1, the J gene TRBJ1-6; no definite D call. The CDR3 spans 17 residues. Trimming stripped 0 bases from V and 3 bases from J, with 13 bases between. Per germline, CDR1 SGHRS and CDR2 YFSETQ. The CDR3 loop reads CASSLGGVQDYNSPLHF. CDR3 nucleotides: TGCGCCAGCAGCTTGGGCGGGGTGCAGGACTATAATTCACCCCTCCACTTT.

The genes are TRBV15 and TRBJ1-1; 7 bases line up with TRBD1. This CDR3 has 20 amino acids. The V gene end was trimmed by 0 bases and the J gene end by 1 base; junction bases not matched to a gene: 17. Germline V CDR1 and CDR2: LNHNV, YYDKDF (reference sequence). The CDR3, as DNA: TGTGCCACCAGCAGAGAGCCCCAGGCGGTTACAGGGGACCCGAACACTGAAGCTTTCTTT. It codes for CATSREPQAVTGDPNTEAFF.

The sample holds a few counts of this clone. CDR3 residues: CARKGDRRNYNEQFF. The DNA of the CDR3 is TGTGCCAGAAAGGGGGACAGGAGAAACTACAATGAGCAGTTCTTC. The chain employs TRBV2 and TRBJ2-1; 8 nucleotides line up with TRBD1. J lost 3 bases, V lost 9 bases, and 10 bases had no gene match. The germline gives CDR1 SNHLY, CDR2 FYNNEI. This CDR3 has 15 residues.

The rearrangement joins TRBV4-3 to TRBJ2-1; the D is unclear. There are 16 residues in the CDR3. Germline assignment: CDR1 LGHNA and CDR2 YSLEER. Deletions cut 1 base from V and 0 bases from J, with 10 bases between. CDR3 loop: CASSQGAQSSYNEQFF. DNA for the CDR3: TGCGCCAGCAGCCAAGGGGCTCAGAGCTCCTACAATGAGCAGTTCTTC.

This clone was seen a single time. The chain uses TRBV6-5 and TRBJ2-3; 7 positions match TRBD2. Germline trimming cut 9 bases from V and 3 bases from J; bases unmatched to any gene: 12. The CDR3 is 15 amino acids. The germline V gene encodes CDR1 MNHEY and CDR2 SVGAGI. CDR3 amino acids: CASRSPSGATDTQYF. CDR3 bases: TGTGCCAGTCGCTCCCCAAGCGGGGCGACAGATACGCAGTATTTT.

The CDR3 sequence: CASSLGARTGGSHGYTF. The CDR3 DNA reads as TGTGCCAGCAGCTTAGGGGCCCGGACAGGGGGCTCTCATGGCTACACCTTC. The chain has TRBV7-6 and TRBJ1-2, with 11 bases aligning to TRBD1. CDR1 is SGHVS and CDR2 is FNYEAQ in the germline V gene. V was pared by 1 base and J by 6 bases, with 10 bases of the junction left unmatched. The CDR3 has 17 amino acids.